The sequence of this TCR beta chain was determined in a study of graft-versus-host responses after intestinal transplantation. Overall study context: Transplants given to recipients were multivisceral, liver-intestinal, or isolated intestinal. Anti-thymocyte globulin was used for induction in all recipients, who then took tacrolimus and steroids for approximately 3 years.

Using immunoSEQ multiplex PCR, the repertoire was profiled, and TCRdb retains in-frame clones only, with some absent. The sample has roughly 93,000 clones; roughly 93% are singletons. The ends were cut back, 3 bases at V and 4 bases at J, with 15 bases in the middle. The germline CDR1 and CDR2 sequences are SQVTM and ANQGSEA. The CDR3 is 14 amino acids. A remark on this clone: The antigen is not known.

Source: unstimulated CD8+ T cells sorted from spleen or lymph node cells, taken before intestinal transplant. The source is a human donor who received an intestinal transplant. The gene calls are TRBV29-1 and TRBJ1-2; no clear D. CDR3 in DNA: TGCAGCGTTGACCCCACGCAAGAGTTCTATGGCTACACCTTC. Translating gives CSVDPTQEFYGYTF.